The present T cell receptor (beta chain) was sequenced within a study of T cell responses to AZD1222 COVID-19 vaccine. Whole-study results and caveats: In all cases, repertoires were sampled only after the peak T cell response. White British people made up most donors, females outnumbered males, and clonal diversity was possibly underestimated. Among those given AZD1222, only five or six were seropositive at baseline.

Details on this clone: The antigen is not known.

Here immunoSEQ multiplex PCR was the method, and the copy in TCRdb shows in-frame clones only, minus some. Altogether 120,000 to 150,000 clones are present, about 92% being singletons, with the ten largest covering less than 2%. V was clipped by 5 bases and J by 13 bases, with 14 bases between them. Germline lookup yields CDR1 DFQATT and CDR2 SNEGSKA (reference sequence). The length of the CDR3 is 10 residues. This specimen was peripheral blood, taken on day 0 of AZD1222 vaccination. The TCR comes from an adult in good health. This rearrangement joins TRBV20-1 to TRBJ1-2; D gene ambiguous. The DNA for the CDR3 is TGCAGTGCTGAAACAGCCCCGGTCACCTTC. Its translation: CSAETAPVTF.